This T cell receptor (beta chain) is drawn from a study of blood T cell repertoires in COVID-19. Study summary: Spain, Italy and the United States supplied samples that represented acute and convalescent COVID-19. In each case, the material was cDNA or gDNA derived from T cells, B-cell-depleted T cells, or PBMCs.

Original methodology: Amplifying reference gene primers gave estimates of nucleated cell counts. Produced via immunoSEQ multiplex PCR; TCRdb's table is partial and in-frame only. The V and J calls and clone size were taken over from that table, and D and trimming were inferred from the DNA. The top ten hold roughly 10% of the sample, which has fewer than 60,000 clones, under 90% seen once. V lost 3 bases to trimming and J lost 2 bases; unmatched junction nucleotides: 6. There are 17 residues in the CDR3. CDR1 SGHRS and CDR2 YFSETQ come from the germline V gene. The receptor was derived from an elderly man with active or convalescent COVID-19. V gene TRBV5-1 combines with J gene TRBJ2-2; 11 bases map to TRBD1. The sample taken for sequencing was peripheral blood. The CDR3, as DNA: TGCGCCAGCAGCTCCGGGACAGGGGGTGCCAACACCGGGGAGCTGTTTTTT. Amino acids: CASSSGTGGANTGELFF.